Listed here are 19 T cell receptor beta chains from one sample, sequenced in a study of cytomegalovirus exposure and HLA in healthy donors. The PCR made use of 60 Vbeta and 13 Jbeta primers. Clones were read by immunoSEQ multiplex PCR, and TCRdb kept only the in-frame ones, dropping some. This table has over 100,000 clones, about 61% appearing once. Sequencing input: PBMCs. These TCRs come from a woman aged 40 to 50 in good health and CMV-seronegative.

This clone was detected a few times. V usage is TRBV6-4 and J usage is TRBJ1-2, with D perhaps TRBD1 (6 bases). This CDR3 spans 11 amino acids. The V gene lost 6 bases and the J gene lost 6 bases, with 8 bases spanning the gap. From germline, CDR1 is MRHNA and CDR2 SNTAGT. The DNA of the CDR3 is TGTGCCAGCAGGACAGGAAATGGCTACACCTTC. As protein: CASRTGNGYTF.

The rearrangement uses TRBV19 and TRBJ1-5; the D gene is possibly TRBD1 (6 bases). Germline V gene sequence: CDR1 LNHDA, CDR2 SQIVND (reference sequence). The CDR3 is 14 residues long. Between the trimmed V and J ends, which lost 9 bases and 0 bases, there was a span of 12 bases. The CDR3 DNA reads TGTGCCAGCCGGGACACAGATAGCAATCAGCCCCAGCATTTT. Protein product: CASRDTDSNQPQHF.

This chain joins TRBV14 and TRBJ1-2; D is unresolved. CDR1 is SGHDN, CDR2 FVKESK, per germline. V was trimmed by 5 bases and J by 6 bases, leaving 16 bases between them. This CDR3 region has 14 residues. For the CDR3, the DNA is TGTGCCAGCAGCGCCATTCTTGGAGGGCATGGCTACACCTTC. This sequence encodes CASSAILGGHGYTF.

The chain employs TRBV29-1 and TRBJ2-5, with 7 bases that match TRBD2. There are 12 residues in the CDR3. After removal of 2 bases from V and 4 bases from J, the junction contained 1 base not matched to a gene. CDR1 SQVTM and CDR2 ANQGSEA come from the germline V gene. CDR3 region: CSVEWGGETQYF. CDR3 DNA: TGCAGCGTTGAATGGGGGGGAGAGACCCAGTACTTC.

The chain combines TRBV10-3 with TRBJ2-2; 8 bases are a match to TRBD1. The germline CDR1 and CDR2 sequences are ENHRY and SYGVKD. V was pared by 6 bases and J by 3 bases, with 3 bases of the junction left unmatched. The CDR3 runs 14 residues. The chain's CDR3 is CAISLQGDTGELFF. CDR3 nucleotide sequence: TGTGCCATCAGCCTACAGGGGGACACCGGGGAGCTGTTTTTT.

This clone was recorded a few times. The rearrangement links TRBV15 to TRBJ2-3; tentative D call: TRBD2 (6 bases). Germline loops: CDR1 LNHNV, CDR2 YYDKDF (reference sequence). The CDR3 loop spans 15 amino acids. V was shortened by 3 bases and J by 0 bases, with 10 bases between the two germline ends. CDR3 bases: TGTGCCACCAGCAGCTCGGGGGTAAGCACAGATACGCAGTATTTT. Its translation: CATSSSGVSTDTQYF. The entire variable domain, with the rest obtained from reference TRBV15 and TRBJ2-3, is as follows: DAMVIQNPRYQVTQFGKPVTLSCSQTLNHNVMYWYQQKSSQAPKLLFHYYDKDFNNEADTPDNFQSRRPNTSFCFLDIRSPGLGDTAMYLCATSSSGVSTDTQYFGPGTRLTVL.

This clone was picked up a small number of times. V gene TRBV7-8 combines with J gene TRBJ1-6; 7 bases line up with TRBD1. Trimming took 5 bases from V and 0 from J; bases not matched to a gene: 7. This CDR3 region has 17 residues. CDR1 and CDR2 from the germline V gene are SGHVS and FQNEAQ. CDR3 in amino acids: CASSVEGANSYNSPLHF. DNA of the CDR3: TGTGCCAGCAGCGTCGAGGGGGCTAACTCCTATAATTCACCCCTCCACTTT.

This rearrangement joins TRBV19 to TRBJ2-7; D is possibly TRBD1 (6 bases). Germline assignment: CDR1 LNHDA and CDR2 SQIVND (reference sequence). Trimming left V 3 bases short and J 1 base short, with 13 bases between. This CDR3 has 15 amino acids. The CDR3 sequence is CASSMAGVESYEQYF. For the CDR3, the DNA is TGTGCCAGTAGTATGGCAGGGGTTGAATCCTACGAGCAGTACTTC.

DNA of the CDR3: TGTGCCAGCAGCCAAGGTTGGGGGGAAGGCACTGAAGCTTTCTTT. Encoded protein: CASSQGWGEGTEAFF. This chain joins TRBV4-2 and TRBJ1-1; a possible D gene is TRBD1 (5 bases). The CDR3 loop spans 15 amino acids. Per germline, CDR1 LGHNA and CDR2 YNFKEQ. V was shortened by 1 base and J by 4 bases, with 13 bases between the two germline ends.

V is TRBV4-2 and J is TRBJ1-2; the D is unclear. CDR3 length equals 14 residues. Germline CDR1 reads LGHNA; CDR2 reads YNFKEQ. The germline V and J ends were trimmed by 0 bases and 2 bases, with 7 bases remaining between them. The CDR3 sequence is CASSQDRQNYGYTF. The CDR3 bases are TGTGCCAGCAGCCAAGATCGTCAGAACTATGGCTACACCTTC.

CDR3 sequence (DNA): TGTGCCAGCAGCCAGACACCCTCAGGGTACAATGAGCAGTTCTTC. It codes for CASSQTPSGYNEQFF. The chain has TRBV7-7 and TRBJ2-1, with a tentative D call TRBD1 (5 bases). The V and J ends lost 5 bases and 4 bases respectively, with 15 bases between them. The CDR3 totals 15 residues. Germline CDR1 reads SSHAT; CDR2 reads FNYEAQ (reference sequence).

This clone turned up a few times. This chain links TRBV6-5 with TRBJ2-3; 9 bases are a match to TRBD2. The CDR3 contains 15 residues. The germline gives CDR1 MNHEY, CDR2 SVGAGI. V trimming: 6 bases; J trimming: 3 bases; junction bases outside the gene matches: 7. The CDR3 coding sequence is TGTGCCAGCAGGGGGGGCGGGGGGGGAACAGATACGCAGTATTTT. This translates into CASRGGGGGTDTQYF.

Here the CDR3 DNA reads TGTGCCAGCATTGGCCAGTGGGACAGGGGACCCTTCTTCCGCTCCTACGAGCAGTACTTC. Translating gives CASIGQWDRGPFFRSYEQYF. The rearrangement joins TRBV28 to TRBJ2-7, with 10 bases lining up with TRBD1. The J segment lost 0 bases and the V segment lost 7 bases, leaving 21 bases of the junction unmatched. The CDR3 runs to 20 residues. In germline, CDR1 is MDHEN, CDR2 SYDVKM.

In its sample, this clone was seen a few times. The chain recombines TRBV15 with TRBJ1-2; the match to TRBD1 covers 8 bases. CDR3 size: 15 residues. Germline V gene lookup returns CDR1 LNHNV and CDR2 YYDKDF (reference sequence). After removal of 0 bases from V and 4 bases from J, the junction contained 4 bases not matched to a gene. The CDR3 DNA reads as TGTGCCACCAGCAGAGATCGAGGACAGGGCTATGGCTACACCTTC. Encoded protein: CATSRDRGQGYGYTF. The whole variable domain, remainder taken from reference TRBV15 and TRBJ1-2, is DAMVIQNPRYQVTQFGKPVTLSCSQTLNHNVMYWYQQKSSQAPKLLFHYYDKDFNNEADTPDNFQSRRPNTSFCFLDIRSPGLGDTAMYLCATSRDRGQGYGYTFGSGTRLTVV.

DNA for the CDR3: TGCGCCAGCAGCTTGGGGACAGGGCTCGAGCAGTACTTC. Residues: CASSLGTGLEQYF. This chain uses TRBV5-1 with TRBJ2-7; TRBD1 matches at 8 bases. Trimming at V came to 0 bases and at J to 6 bases, leaving 2 bases not matched to a gene. Germline V gene lookup returns CDR1 SGHRS and CDR2 YFSETQ. The CDR3 has 13 residues.

The V call is TRBV4-1, the J call TRBJ2-5, with 8 bases fitting TRBD2. CDR1 is MGHRA, CDR2 YSYEKL, per germline. V lost 1 base and J lost 5; bases outside the gene matches: 3. The CDR3 runs 14 residues. The CDR3 protein is CASSQGTSQETQYF. DNA for the CDR3: TGCGCCAGCAGCCAAGGGACTAGCCAGGAGACCCAGTACTTC.

The V and J genes are TRBV15 and TRBJ1-4; tentative D call: TRBD1 (6 bases). Germline V gene sequence: CDR1 LNHNV, CDR2 YYDKDF (reference sequence). This CDR3 comprises 15 residues. The V end lost 5 bases, the J end lost 4 bases, and 14 bases lay between the germline ends. CDR3 in amino acids: CATSGRQASNEKLFF. CDR3 nucleotides: TGTGCCACCAGCGGGAGACAGGCGAGTAATGAAAAACTGTTTTTT.

Notes on this clone: At one end the junction does not follow the germline gene, possibly because of a read error. This specimen includes other DNA sequences encoding the same CDR3. The chain uses TRBV18 and TRBJ1-1; 8 bases are shared with TRBD1. CDR3 length: 14 amino acids. Germline-derived CDR1 and CDR2 are KGHSH and LQKENI. CDR3 protein: CASSPNRGNTEAFF. The CDR3 nucleotides are TGTGCCAGCTCACCAAACAGGGGGAACACTGAAGCCTTCTTT.

The chain uses TRBV11-2 and TRBJ2-3, with 10 bases fitting TRBD2. This CDR3 is 16 amino acids long. Germline CDR1 is SGHAT and CDR2 is FQNNGV. With 1 base clipped from V and 5 bases from J, the junction kept 6 bases outside the gene matches. The CDR3 coding sequence is TGTGCCAGCAGCTTAGCAAGACTAGCGGGCGTAGATACGCAGTATTTT. It specifies CASSLARLAGVDTQYF.